This TCR beta chain was captured by sequencing in a study of cytomegalovirus exposure and HLA in healthy donors. Study-wide points: In vitro work confirmed that a few CMV-associated chains recognize CMV antigens. TCR association rates varied by HLA locus in a later analysis, with DRB1 highest and HLA-C lowest. It has been reported that TCR beta sequences accurately predicted the HLA-A and HLA-B alleles of most subjects.

60 Vbeta and 13 Jbeta primers were used in PCR. Produced via immunoSEQ multiplex PCR; TCRdb's table is partial and in-frame only. The sample holds 140,000 to 150,000 clones, 84% seen once. For this clone: Its antigen is currently unknown. The sample holds other DNA sequences that translate to the same CDR3.

Per the germline V gene, CDR1 is MNHEY and CDR2 is SMNVEV (reference sequence). Trimming removed 3 bases from V and 3 bases from J, with 8 bases in between. The CDR3 totals 13 residues. The chain has TRBV27 and TRBJ1-2, with a tentative D call TRBD1 (5 bases). The sample comprised PBMCs. The TCR sequence derives from a boy between 2 and 10 years old in good health and CMV-seronegative. The CDR3 loop reads CASSFGGDYGYTF. As DNA, the CDR3 is TGTGCCAGCAGTTTCGGGGGGGACTATGGCTACACCTTC.